These T cell receptor beta chains were read from a single sample in a study of control samples from healthy donors and cancer patients. Produced via immunoSEQ multiplex PCR; TCRdb's table is partial and in-frame only. Of over 100,000 clones listed, 92% are singletons. The specimen sequenced was blood. The receptors here all came from a man aged 18 to 29 in good health. Both conserved end residues are part of each CDR3. D genes are given only for firm matches. Clone size is not always given. Where it is, it says once, few, many or a class for expanded clones.

V	D	J	size	CDR3	DNA
TRBV5-1	-	TRBJ1-1	-	CASCKQPSGNTEAFF	TGCGCCAGCTGCAAACAGCCGTCGGGGAACACTGAAGCTTTCTTT
TRBV6-6	TRBD2	TRBJ2-5	-	CASSPVGLAGGETQYF	TGTGCCAGCAGTCCGGTGGGGCTAGCGGGGGGAGAGACCCAGTACTTC
TRBV27	-	TRBJ1-5	-	CASSSNSRGNNQPQHF	TGTGCCAGCAGTTCTAATTCCCGCGGTAACAATCAGCCCCAGCATTTT
TRBV12-3/TRBV12-4	-	TRBJ1-1	-	CASSLVGNTEAFF	TGTGCCAGCAGTTTAGTAGGGAACACTGAAGCTTTCTTT
TRBV4-2	-	TRBJ1-1	-	CASSQASTDLNTEAFF	TGTGCCAGCAGCCAAGCAAGCACCGATCTGAACACTGAAGCTTTCTTT
TRBV12-3/TRBV12-4	-	TRBJ1-6	-	CASTPAGDSPLHF	TGTGCCAGCACTCCTGCGGGGGATTCACCCCTCCACTTT
TRBV7-9	-	TRBJ2-6	once	CASSSLPAGANVLTF	TGTGCCAGCAGCTCACTGCCCGCTGGGGCCAACGTCCTGACTTTC
TRBV27	-	TRBJ1-2	-	CASSPIVGPNYGYTF	TGTGCCAGCAGCCCGATCGTCGGCCCTAACTATGGCTACACCTTC
TRBV6-5	-	TRBJ1-2	-	CASSTQMNYGYTF	TGTGCCAGCAGCACACAGATGAACTATGGCTACACCTTC
TRBV7-9	-	TRBJ2-1	-	CASSLNSWGLANEQFF	TGTGCCAGCAGCTTAAATTCCTGGGGGCTTGCCAATGAGCAGTTCTTC
TRBV19	-	TRBJ2-7	-	CASSSPTQTEQYF	TGTGCCAGTAGTTCACCGACCCAAACGGAGCAGTACTTC
TRBV6-6	TRBD1	TRBJ1-5	once	CASSYRDRVQPQHF	TGTGCCAGCAGTTACCGGGACAGGGTCCAGCCCCAGCATTTT
TRBV7-9	-	TRBJ2-7	-	CASSLPLGRSYEQYF	TGTGCCAGCAGCTTACCCTTAGGGCGCTCCTACGAGCAGTACTTC
TRBV2	TRBD2	TRBJ2-5	-	CASSIRTSRETQYF	TGTGCCAGCAGTATTCGGACTAGCCGTGAGACCCAGTACTTC
TRBV7-2	-	TRBJ2-7	-	CASSNPPPLNYEQYF	TGTGCCAGCAGCAACCCCCCACCACTCAACTACGAGCAGTACTTC
TRBV30	TRBD1	TRBJ1-2	-	CAWLRTGGDYGYTF	TGTGCCTGGTTACGGACAGGGGGCGACTATGGCTACACCTTC
TRBV10-3	-	TRBJ2-7	-	CAISYTTREQYF	TGTGCCATCAGTTACACTACCCGGGAGCAGTACTTC
TRBV7-9	-	TRBJ1-3	-	CASSSAGGNTIYF	TGTGCCAGCAGCTCCGCGGGGGGAAACACCATATATTTT
TRBV11-2	TRBD2	TRBJ2-1	-	CASSLVAGDEQFF	TGTGCCAGCAGCTTAGTAGCGGGGGATGAGCAGTTCTTC